Sequencing of this TCR beta chain was carried out in a study of healthy donors' naive CD4 and CD8 T cells. The CDR3 totals 15 residues. The V and J ends lost 6 bases and 2 bases, in that order; junction bases with no gene match: 9. CDR1 ENHRY and CDR2 SYGVKD come from the germline V gene. Study-level results: Positive CDR3 charge linked to CD4+ cells, negative to CD8+ cells. Alpha and beta chains were sequenced in bulk without pairing. Possible naive T cell homeostatic proliferation bias remained unaddressed.

A linear amplification protocol produced the TCR libraries from 450 to 500 ng of total RNA. As processed by the authors: Under 100,000 TCR alpha transcripts were sequenced from about 5 healthy donors. TCRdb reprocessed the reads via MiXCR and lists one record per CDR3 protein. The V and J calls were determined by TCRdb, not by the authors. The table includes around 200,000 distinct CDR3 sequences, 65% to 75% detected once. In regard to this clonotype: Antigen specificity is unknown.

This sequence originates from a pool of human donors in good health; the sample pools cells from several healthy donors. The V and J genes are TRBV10-3 and TRBJ1-2; 7 bases agree with TRBD1. Specimen: naive CD4+ and CD8+ T cells sorted from blood, pooled from several donors. CDR3 residues: CAISSVRGPNYGYTF. The DNA for the CDR3 is TGTGCCATCAGCAGTGTTAGGGGGCCCAACTATGGCTACACCTTC.